Following are 10 T cell receptor beta chains from one sample sequenced in a study of regulatory T cells in long-lasting Graves disease. Through Arm-PCR of CDR3 regions and iRepertoire HTBI primers, TCR beta libraries were built. TCRdb independently ran MiXCR on the multiplex PCR reads; one entry per CDR3 protein. The top ten clones hold around 10% of a sample with more than 400,000 distinct CDR3 sequences, less than 20% of them seen once. Regarding time point: newly diagnosed GD, antithyroid drugs for less than 3 months. After RNA was extracted from PBMCs, the TCR library was made from it. This same sample was also part of a study on T cells in Graves' hyperthyroidism and ophthalmopathy.

The sample was peripheral blood mononuclear cells (PBMCs), taken at new diagnosis, from a patient treated with antithyroid drugs. The receptor set was obtained from a woman aged 25 to 39 with Graves disease.

The sample holds many counts of this clonotype. The J gene is TRBJ2-3, the V gene TRBV7-3; 11 bases map to TRBD2. This CDR3 contains 17 residues. Germline loops: CDR1 SGHTA, CDR2 FQGTGA. With V trimmed by 0 bases and J by 5 bases, 7 bases remained unmatched. Written as DNA, the CDR3 is TGTGCCAGCAGCTTAACGCCCCTAGCGGGAGGTAGAGATACGCAGTATTTT. Translated: CASSLTPLAGGRDTQYF. Complete variable domain (other parts from reference TRBV7-3 and TRBJ2-3): GAGVSQTPSNKVTEKGKYVELRCDPISGHTALYWYRQSLGQGPEFLIYFQGTGAADDSGLPNDRFFAVRPEGSVSTLKIQRTERGDSAVYLCASSLTPLAGGRDTQYFGPGTRLTVL.

V usage is TRBV9 and J usage is TRBJ2-1, with 10 bases identical to TRBD2. Germline CDR1 and CDR2: SGDLS and YYNGEE. With V trimmed by 3 bases and J by 6 bases, 9 bases remained unmatched. The CDR3 has 16 residues. Here the CDR3 reads CASSAILAGAFNEQFF. In nucleotides, the CDR3 is TGTGCCAGCAGCGCGATTCTAGCGGGAGCGTTCAATGAGCAGTTCTTC.

In its sample, this clonotype was seen many times. The chain uses TRBV6-2 or TRBV6-3 and TRBJ2-3; D tentatively reads TRBD1 or TRBD2 (5 bases each). Germline loops: CDR1 MNHEY, CDR2 SVGEGT. Trimming stripped 5 bases from V and 5 bases from J, with 11 bases between. The CDR3 sequence is 13 residues long. In nucleotides, the CDR3 is TGTGCCAGCAGTCACCGGGACGAAGATACGCAGTATTTT. It is translated as CASSHRDEDTQYF.

The CDR3: CASQGSLEETQYF. The CDR3 coding sequence is TGTGCCAGTCAAGGGAGTTTGGAGGAGACCCAGTACTTC. The J gene is TRBJ2-5, the V gene TRBV19, with a weak D call TRBD2 (5 bases). The germline gives CDR1 LNHDA, CDR2 SQIVND (reference sequence). V lost 8 bases, J lost 5 bases, and 15 bases lay in between. CDR3 length: 13 residues.

Turning to this clonotype: A far larger clone is just one base off, so this is likely a read error. The rearrangement joins TRBV2 to TRBJ2-2, with 9 bases matching TRBD2. There are 17 residues in the CDR3. Per germline, CDR1 SNHLY and CDR2 FYNNEI. The CDR3 bases are TGTGCCAGCAGCTTATCCCCCCCGCGGGAGGGCACCGGGGAGCTGTCTTTT. Amino acids: CASSLSPPREGTGELSF.

The J gene is TRBJ1-4, the V gene TRBV6-4; TRBD1 matches at 7 bases. The V and J ends lost 7 bases and 3 bases, in that order; junction bases with no gene match: 5. This CDR3 region has 14 residues. Looked up from germline, CDR1 is MRHNA and CDR2 is SNTAGT. CDR3 loop: CASTGQCPNEKLFF. The CDR3 bases are TGTGCCAGCACGGGACAGTGTCCTAATGAAAAACTGTTTTTT.

This clonotype has at least ten counts. This chain uses TRBV12-3 or TRBV12-4 with TRBJ2-2, with D unresolved. The CDR3 is made up of 12 amino acids. With 2 bases removed from V and 8 bases from J, the gap between germline ends came to 6 bases. CDR3 amino acids: CASSLYGGELFF. The DNA for the CDR3 is TGTGCCAGCAGTTTATACGGTGGGGAGCTGTTTTTT.

In its sample, this clonotype was seen many times. V and J are TRBV20-1 and TRBJ2-3; 8 bases fit TRBD2. This CDR3 has 14 residues. Germline-derived CDR1 and CDR2 are DFQATT and SNEGSKA (reference sequence). V was pared by 3 bases and J by 2 bases, with 4 bases of the junction left unmatched. The CDR3 loop is CSASPAGATDTQYF. The CDR3 region has the DNA TGCAGTGCTAGCCCAGCGGGGGCCACAGATACGCAGTATTTT.

At least ten counts were recorded for this clonotype. The chain joins TRBV15 to TRBJ2-1; a weak D match, TRBD1 (5 bases). CDR3 size: 13 residues. Germline CDR1 LNHNV, CDR2 YYDKDF (reference sequence). The CDR3 coding sequence is TGTGAGGGGCTGCGGAGTCAGAACAATGAGCAGTTCTTC. This encodes CEGLRSQNNEQFF.

This clonotype was counted many times. The V gene is TRBV7-6, the J gene TRBJ2-3; D is uncertain. Germline-derived CDR1 and CDR2 are SGHVS and FNYEAQ. Deletions cut 2 bases from V and 6 bases from J, with 6 bases between. The CDR3 is 12 residues long. CDR3 amino acids: CASSLTRDTQYF. The CDR3 coding sequence is TGTGCCAGCAGCTTAACCCGGGATACGCAGTATTTT.